This T cell receptor beta chain was sequenced in a study of early T cells in non-severe SARS-CoV-2 infection. With 5 bases removed from V and 5 bases from J, the gap between germline ends came to 13 bases. CDR3 length: 15 amino acids. Germline V lookup: CDR1 MNHEY, CDR2 SVGAGI. MiXCR was run by TCRdb on the 5' RACE reads, yielding one entry per CDR3 protein. The sample shows roughly 58,000 distinct CDR3 sequences, around 12% of them seen only once. Sequenced input: whole blood. The genes are TRBV6-5 and TRBJ1-6; D is possibly TRBD1 (5 bases). The TCR originated in an adult who was a healthcare worker with PCR-confirmed SARS-CoV-2 infection or an uninfected control (not recorded which). CDR3 in amino acids: CASSRGSLDNSPLHF. DNA of the CDR3: TGTGCCAGCAGTCGGGGGAGCCTTGATAATTCACCCCTCCACTTT.